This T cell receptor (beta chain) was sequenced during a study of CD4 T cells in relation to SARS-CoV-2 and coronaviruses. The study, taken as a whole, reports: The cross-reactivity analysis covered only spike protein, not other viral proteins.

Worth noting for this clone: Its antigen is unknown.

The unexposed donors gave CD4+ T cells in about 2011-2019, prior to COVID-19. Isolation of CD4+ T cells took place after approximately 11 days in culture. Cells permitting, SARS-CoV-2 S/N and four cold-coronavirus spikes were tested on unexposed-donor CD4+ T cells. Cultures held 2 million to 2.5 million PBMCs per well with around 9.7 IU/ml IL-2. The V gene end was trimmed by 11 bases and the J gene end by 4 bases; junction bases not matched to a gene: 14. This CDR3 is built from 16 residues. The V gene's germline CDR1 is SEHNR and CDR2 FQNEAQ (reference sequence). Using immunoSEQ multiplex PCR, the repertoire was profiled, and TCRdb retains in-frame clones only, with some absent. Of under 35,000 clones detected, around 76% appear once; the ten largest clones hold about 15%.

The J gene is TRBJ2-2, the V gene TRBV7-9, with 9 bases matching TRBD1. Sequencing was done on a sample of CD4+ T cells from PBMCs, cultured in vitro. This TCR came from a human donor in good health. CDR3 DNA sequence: TGTGCCCATGGACAGGGGCCGTCTTCGGGCACCGGGGAGCTGTTTTTT. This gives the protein CAHGQGPSSGTGELFF. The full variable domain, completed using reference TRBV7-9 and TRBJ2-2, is DTGVSQNPRHKITKRGQNVTFRCDPISEHNRLYWYRQTLGQGPEFLTYFQNEAQLEKSRLLSDRFSAERPKGSFSTLEIQRTEQGDSAMYLCAHGQGPSSGTGELFFGEGSRLTVL.